This TCR beta chain came from a study of graft-versus-host responses after intestinal transplantation. Whole-study context: The study gave all recipients anti-thymocyte globulin induction, then tacrolimus and steroids for approximately 3 years. Notes on the study in general: Patients with graft-donor T cell macrochimerism had high graft-versus-host to host-versus-graft clonal ratios in allografts.

On this clone: The antigen remains undetermined.

The data were produced by immunoSEQ multiplex PCR, yet TCRdb's version contains in-frame clones alone and is incomplete. Of tens of thousands of clones listed, 90% to 95% were seen once; the top ten hold about 0.45%. The germline V gene encodes CDR1 LNHDA and CDR2 SQIVND (reference sequence). The length of the CDR3 is 13 residues. V was trimmed by 6 bases and J by 2 bases, leaving 10 bases between them. Specimen: unstimulated CD8+ T cells sorted from spleen or lymph node cells, collected before intestinal transplant. This chain joins TRBV19 and TRBJ1-1; unclear D gene. The sequence was obtained from a human donor who received an intestinal transplant. CDR3 residues: CASRSNINTEAFF. In DNA, the CDR3 is TGTGCCAGTAGATCGAACATCAACACTGAAGCTTTCTTT.